A single sample is the source of the 23 T cell receptor beta chains below, sequenced in a study of cytomegalovirus exposure and HLA in healthy donors. A multiplex PCR was run with 60 Vbeta primers and 13 Jbeta primers. The repertoire was sequenced with immunoSEQ multiplex PCR; TCRdb's copy has only in-frame clones and lacks some. The sample carries roughly 80,000 clones, roughly 76% recorded once. The sequenced material came from PBMCs. The receptors come from a woman in her thirties in good health and CMV-seronegative.

CDR3 sequence: CAWSPAGEDTGELFF. As DNA, the CDR3 is TGTGCCTGGAGTCCTGCGGGGGAGGACACCGGGGAGCTGTTTTTT. The chain links TRBV30 to TRBJ2-2, with 7 bases lining up with TRBD2. The CDR3 length is 15 residues. CDR1 and CDR2 (germline): GTSNPN, SVGIG (reference sequence). V lost 2 bases, J lost 3 bases, and 6 bases stayed unmatched.

The chain is built from TRBV18 and TRBJ1-3, with no clear D. The germline CDR1 and CDR2 sequences are KGHSH and LQKENI. The CDR3 consists of 15 residues. Trimming took off 0 bases at V and 2 bases at J, with 8 bases between the two ends. The CDR3 is CASSPPGRAGNTIYF. Written as DNA, the CDR3 is TGTGCCAGCTCACCACCGGGGAGAGCTGGAAACACCATATATTTT.

In this sample, this clone turned up once. The V and J genes are TRBV11-2 and TRBJ2-3; TRBD2 matches 13 bases. The CDR3 is 17 amino acids. V dropped 5 bases and J dropped 4; count of bases not matched to a gene: 9. The germline CDR1 and CDR2 sequences are SGHAT and FQNNGV. CDR3 residues: CASSPWTSGRVSDTQYF. For the CDR3, the DNA is TGTGCCAGCAGCCCGTGGACTAGCGGGAGAGTCTCAGATACGCAGTATTTT.

The chain is built from TRBV7-9 and TRBJ2-1; D is perhaps TRBD1 (6 bases). From germline, CDR1 is SEHNR and CDR2 FQNEAQ (reference sequence). CDR3 length: 12 amino acids. V lost 4 bases, J lost 6 bases, and 7 bases lay in between. CDR3 region: CASSSQGNEQFF. CDR3 nucleotide sequence: TGTGCCAGCAGCTCACAGGGCAATGAGCAGTTCTTC.

The chain recombines TRBV20-1 with TRBJ2-5; D is uncertain. The DNA matches TRBJ2-7 better at its end, which makes the J call doubtful. Per germline, CDR1 DFQATT and CDR2 SNEGSKA (reference sequence). This CDR3 contains 11 residues. The CDR3, as DNA: TGCAGTGCTTTCTCCACCTACGAGCAGTACTTC. Translating it yields CSAFSTYEQYF.

The V call is TRBV5-1, the J call TRBJ2-7; TRBD1 agrees at 7 bases. Germline V CDR1 and CDR2: SGHRS, YFSETQ. CDR3 size: 15 residues. V lost 3 bases, J lost 0 bases, and 6 bases stayed unmatched. The CDR3 protein is CASSSEDRSSYEQYF. CDR3 nucleotide sequence: TGCGCCAGCAGCTCGGAGGACAGGAGCTCCTACGAGCAGTACTTC. The entire variable domain, with the rest obtained from reference TRBV5-1 and TRBJ2-7, is as follows: KAGVTQTPRYLIKTRGQQVTLSCSPISGHRSVSWYQQTPGQGLQFLFEYFSETQRNKGNFPGRFSGRQFSNSRSEMNVSTLELGDSALYLCASSSEDRSSYEQYFGPGTRLTVT.

V is TRBV18 and J is TRBJ2-7, with 9 bases matching TRBD2. This CDR3 comprises 14 residues. V shed 6 bases and J 5 bases; nucleotides not matched to a gene: 8. Germline V gene data show CDR1 as KGHSH and CDR2 as LQKENI. The CDR3 region has the DNA TGTGCCAGCTCCCTCGGGACTAGCTATAACGAGCAGTACTTC. It translates to CASSLGTSYNEQYF.

The chain joins TRBV15 to TRBJ1-2; D is possibly TRBD1 (5 bases). The CDR3 is 14 residues long. Trimming removed 6 bases at V and 8 bases at J, with 19 bases between. Germline CDR1 LNHNV, CDR2 YYDKDF (reference sequence). CDR3 sequence (DNA): TGTGCCACCAGAGATACGGGGGACCCCTTCGGCTACACCTTC. This encodes CATRDTGDPFGYTF.

This clone is classed as medium-sized. The chain joins TRBV6-1 to TRBJ2-1, with D possibly being TRBD2 (6 bases). Deletions cut 4 bases from V and 3 bases from J, with 13 bases between. Looked up from germline, CDR1 is MNHNS and CDR2 is SASEGT. This CDR3 has 15 residues. The CDR3 DNA reads as TGTGCCAGCAGTGGCGGGGCCGGCGACTACAATGAGCAGTTCTTC. Amino acid sequence: CASSGGAGDYNEQFF.

The gene calls are TRBV29-1 and TRBJ2-5, with TRBD2 matching over 7 bases. Per germline, CDR1 SQVTM and CDR2 ANQGSEA. The CDR3 loop spans 16 amino acids. J gave up 5 bases and V 0 bases, and 12 bases lay outside the gene matches. The CDR3 sequence is CSVEDYPSGPGETQYF. As DNA, the CDR3 is TGCAGCGTTGAAGACTACCCTAGCGGTCCAGGGGAGACCCAGTACTTC.

The rearrangement links TRBV28 to TRBJ1-2; the D gene is possibly TRBD1 (5 bases). CDR1 and CDR2 from the germline V gene are MDHEN and SYDVKM. V was clipped by 4 bases and J by 4 bases, with 19 bases between them. The CDR3 covers 16 residues. The CDR3 reads CASSYAQGGSFYGYTF. The DNA of the CDR3 is TGTGCCAGCAGTTACGCCCAGGGAGGTTCTTTCTATGGCTACACCTTC.

This clone was seen once. One junction end does not reproduce the germline sequence, and a read error may be involved. The chain employs TRBV7-7 and TRBJ2-3; 11 bases match TRBD2. The CDR3 runs to 15 residues. Germline V gene data show CDR1 as SSHAT and CDR2 as FNYEAQ (reference sequence). CDR3 coding DNA: TGTGCTAGCAGCTCGGGACTAGCGGTCACAGATACGCAGTATTTT. Translated, it gives CASSSGLAVTDTQYF.

V usage is TRBV11-2 and J usage is TRBJ2-3, with D unresolved. This CDR3 has 15 amino acids. Trimming took 0 bases from V and 0 from J, leaving 7 bases between them. Germline lookup yields CDR1 SGHAT and CDR2 FQNNGV. This CDR3 reads CASSLERVSTDTQYF. Written as DNA, the CDR3 is TGTGCCAGCAGCTTAGAAAGAGTTAGCACAGATACGCAGTATTTT. Full variable domain (rest looked up from reference TRBV11-2 and TRBJ2-3): EAGVAQSPRYKIIEKRQSVAFWCNPISGHATLYWYQQILGQGPKLLIQFQNNGVVDDSQLPKDRFSAERLKGVDSTLKIQPAKLEDSAVYLCASSLERVSTDTQYFGPGTRLTVL.

This clone has just a few counts. The chain combines TRBV29-1 with TRBJ2-7; 13 bases align to TRBD2. The CDR3 loop spans 18 amino acids. Germline V gene lookup returns CDR1 SQVTM and CDR2 ANQGSEA. J gave up 9 bases and V 0 bases, and 17 bases lay outside the gene matches. CDR3 in amino acids: CSVEDGVGQLAGGRSQYF. For the CDR3, the DNA is TGCAGCGTTGAAGACGGAGTTGGGCAACTAGCGGGAGGGCGGTCGCAGTACTTC.

On this clone: Within the sample, other DNA sequences also encode this same CDR3. The chain links TRBV9 to TRBJ2-1; tentative D call: TRBD2 (6 bases). Germline V CDR1 and CDR2: SGDLS, YYNGEE. CDR3 length: 14 residues. V lost 0 bases and J lost 10, with 14 bases in between. CDR3 region: CASSVARGTGEQFF. The CDR3 DNA reads TGTGCCAGCAGCGTAGCCCGGGGGACGGGCGAGCAGTTCTTC.

This sequence joins TRBV5-5 and TRBJ2-3, with a weak D call TRBD2 (5 bases). CDR1 is SGHKS, CDR2 YYEKEE, per germline (reference sequence). The CDR3 consists of 17 residues. Trimming took 2 bases from V and 6 from J, leaving 22 bases between them. CDR3 region: CASSFSVGLPAWDTQYF. CDR3 coding DNA: TGTGCCAGCAGCTTTTCCGTTGGACTTCCCGCCTGGGATACGCAGTATTTT.

The rearrangement uses TRBV29-1 and TRBJ2-7, with 7 bases matching TRBD1. Germline CDR1 reads SQVTM; CDR2 reads ANQGSEA. The V and J ends lost 4 bases and 0 bases, in that order; junction bases with no gene match: 6. This CDR3 comprises 14 residues. This chain's CDR3 is CSVAGPGGSYEQYF. CDR3 nucleotides: TGCAGCGTTGCCGGGCCAGGGGGCTCCTACGAGCAGTACTTC.

A single count supports this clone. The chain recombines TRBV6-5 with TRBJ2-2; TRBD2 matches 10 bases. The CDR3 loop spans 15 amino acids. The V segment lost 6 bases and the J segment 4 bases; nucleotides outside the gene matches: 5. Germline V CDR1 and CDR2: MNHEY, SVGAGI. The CDR3 bases are TGTGCCAGCAGATTCATAGCGGGGGGCACCGGGGAGCTGTTTTTT. Amino acid sequence: CASRFIAGGTGELFF.

V is TRBV7-9 and J is TRBJ2-7, with TRBD2 matching 13 bases. CDR1 is SEHNR and CDR2 is FQNEAQ in the germline V gene (reference sequence). Trimming removed 4 bases from V and 7 bases from J; junction bases left unmatched: 7. This CDR3 spans 15 amino acids. The CDR3: CASSSLAGGPGEQYF. In DNA form, the CDR3 reads TGTGCCAGCAGCTCACTAGCGGGAGGGCCGGGAGAGCAGTACTTC.

This clone was detected once. The V and J genes are TRBV7-9 and TRBJ1-4; D is undetermined. The CDR3 sequence is 15 residues long. Germline-derived CDR1 and CDR2 are SEHNR and FQNEAQ (reference sequence). Trimming removed 6 bases from V and 2 bases from J, with 13 bases in between. CDR3 region: CASSLPRATNEKLFF. The CDR3 DNA sequence: TGTGCCAGCAGTCTCCCCCGTGCGACTAATGAAAAACTGTTTTTT.

The genes are TRBV28 and TRBJ2-5; possible D gene TRBD1, 5 bases. Germline V gene lookup returns CDR1 MDHEN and CDR2 SYDVKM. The CDR3 consists of 14 residues. V lost 3 bases to trimming and J lost 4 bases, with 12 bases between them. DNA for the CDR3: TGTGCCAGCAGTTTTTTGTGGCAGGGAGAGACCCAGTACTTC. Translated: CASSFLWQGETQYF.

The chain uses TRBV7-9 and TRBJ1-3; 10 bases match TRBD1. There are 14 residues in the CDR3. V gave up 3 bases and J gave up 4 bases; unmatched junction bases: 0. Per the germline V gene, CDR1 is SEHNR and CDR2 is FQNEAQ (reference sequence). The CDR3 region is CASSLTGGGNTIYF. Here the CDR3 DNA reads TGTGCCAGCAGCTTGACAGGGGGCGGAAACACCATATATTTT.

This clone appeared a single time. The chain carries TRBV7-6 and TRBJ1-1; 11 bases are a match to TRBD1. There are 17 residues in the CDR3. In germline, CDR1 is SGHVS, CDR2 FNYEAQ. The V and J ends lost 5 bases and 4 bases, in that order; junction bases with no gene match: 12. CDR3 DNA: TGTGCCAGCAGCCCCGGACAGGGGGCGCGGGGTCTCACTGAAGCTTTCTTT. It encodes CASSPGQGARGLTEAFF.